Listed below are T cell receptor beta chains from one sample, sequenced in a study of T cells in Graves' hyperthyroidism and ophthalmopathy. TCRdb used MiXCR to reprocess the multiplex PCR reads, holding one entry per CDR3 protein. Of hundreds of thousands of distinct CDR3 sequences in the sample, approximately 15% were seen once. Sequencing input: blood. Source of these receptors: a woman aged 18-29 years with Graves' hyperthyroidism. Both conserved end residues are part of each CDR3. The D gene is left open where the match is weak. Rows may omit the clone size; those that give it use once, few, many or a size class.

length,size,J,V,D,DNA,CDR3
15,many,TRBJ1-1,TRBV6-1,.,TGTGCCAGCAGTAGCGCCGTCAGGACCAACACTGAAGCTTTCTTT,CASSSAVRTNTEAFF
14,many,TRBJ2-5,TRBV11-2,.,TGTGCCAGCAGCCTTGAGTTGGCCTGGGAGACCCAGTACTTC,CASSLELAWETQYF
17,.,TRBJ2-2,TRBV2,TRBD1,TGTGCCAGCAGTGAAACAAGGGACAGGGGGCGAAACGGGGAGCTGTTTTTT,CASSETRDRGRNGELFF
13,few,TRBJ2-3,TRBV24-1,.,TGTGCCACCAGAACAGCGAACACAGATACGCAGTATTTT,CATRTANTDTQYF
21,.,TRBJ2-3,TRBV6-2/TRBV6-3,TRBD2,TGTGCCAGCAGTTACGCCCCTGGACTAGCGGGAGGGTTCCCCGTCACAGATACGCAGTATTTT,CASSYAPGLAGGFPVTDTQYF
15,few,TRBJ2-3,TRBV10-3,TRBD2,TGTGCCATCAGTCCCGGGACTAGAGGGACAGATACGCAGTATTTT,CAISPGTRGTDTQYF
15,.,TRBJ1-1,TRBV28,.,TGTGCCAGCAGGCGACGTGGGGGAGGGAACACTGAAGCTTTCTTT,CASRRRGGGNTEAFF
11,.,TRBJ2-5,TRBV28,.,TGTGCCAGCAGCCGAATAGGCGCGGAGTACTTC,CASSRIGAEYF
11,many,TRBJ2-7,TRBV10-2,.,TGCGCCTCAGCAGAGCTCTACGAGCAGTACTTC,CASAELYEQYF
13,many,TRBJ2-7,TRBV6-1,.,TGTGCCAGCAGTGAGGACGGGATCTACGAGCAGTACTTC,CASSEDGIYEQYF
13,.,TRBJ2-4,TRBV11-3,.,TGTGCCAGCAGCATAACGCCGGGGGACATTCAGTACTTC,CASSITPGDIQYF
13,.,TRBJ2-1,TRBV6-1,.,TGTGCCAGCAGCGGGACACCCCGGGGTGAGCAGTTCTTC,CASSGTPRGEQFF
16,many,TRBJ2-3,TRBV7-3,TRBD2,TGTGCCAGCAGCTCGGGACTAGCGGGAGGCTCCGGGACGCAGTATTTT,CASSSGLAGGSGTQYF
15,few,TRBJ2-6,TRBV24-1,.,TGTGCCACCAGTGACGGGACATCTGGGGCCAACGTCCTGACTTTC,CATSDGTSGANVLTF
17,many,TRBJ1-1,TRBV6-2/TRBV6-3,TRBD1,TGTGCCAGCAGACGCAAAAATAACGACAGGGCGGACACTGAAGCTTTCTTT,CASRRKNNDRADTEAFF
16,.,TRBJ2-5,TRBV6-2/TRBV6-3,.,TGTGCCAGCAGTTACCCGGCTCGGCAGAGGCAAGAGACCCAGTACTTC,CASSYPARQRQETQYF
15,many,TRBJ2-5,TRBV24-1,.,TGTGCCACCAGTGACCCATCAAAGGTCCAAGAGACCCAGTACTTC,CATSDPSKVQETQYF
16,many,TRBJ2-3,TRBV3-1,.,TGTGCCAGCAGCCAAGATTTTCGGTTAAGCACAGATACGCAGTATTTT,CASSQDFRLSTDTQYF
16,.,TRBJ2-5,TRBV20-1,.,TGCAGTGCTAGCTCCGGGGCCTGGACCCCTAGATTGGCCCAGTACTTC,CSASSGAWTPRLAQYF
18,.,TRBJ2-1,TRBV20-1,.,TGCAGTGCTAGAAACAGGGCCGGGAGTGTTGCCACCTACAATGAGCAGTTCTTC,CSARNRAGSVATYNEQFF
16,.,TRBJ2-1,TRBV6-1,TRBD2,TGTGCCAGCAGCGGCCCTAGCGGGAGGGCCGTGAATGAGCAGTTCTTC,CASSGPSGRAVNEQFF
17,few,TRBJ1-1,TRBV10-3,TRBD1,TGTGCCATCAGTGAGTCGCGACCGGGACAGCTAACTACTGAAGCTTTCTTT,CAISESRPGQLTTEAFF
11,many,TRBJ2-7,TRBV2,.,TGTGCCAGCAGTGTGCTATACGAGCAGTACTTC,CASSVLYEQYF
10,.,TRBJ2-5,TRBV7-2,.,TGTGCCAGCAGCCCCTACCCCCAGTACTTC,CASSPYPQYF
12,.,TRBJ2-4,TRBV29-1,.,TGCAGCGCCGGGGAAGAAAAAAACATTCAGTACTTC,CSAGEEKNIQYF
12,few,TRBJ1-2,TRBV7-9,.,TGTGCCAGCAGCATAGCGTCTTATGGCTACACCTTC,CASSIASYGYTF
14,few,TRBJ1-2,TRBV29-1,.,TGCAGCGTTCCTGGAGGGGCTCCTAACTATGGCTACACCTTC,CSVPGGAPNYGYTF
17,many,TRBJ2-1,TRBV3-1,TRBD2,TGTGCCAGCAGCCAATGGGGGGGGGGACTAACCTACAATGAGCAGTTCTTC,CASSQWGGGLTYNEQFF
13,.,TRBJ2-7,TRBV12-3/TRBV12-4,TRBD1,TGTGCCAGCAGTCAACAGGGGGCGTTAGAGCAGTACTTC,CASSQQGALEQYF
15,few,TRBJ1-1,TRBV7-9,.,TGTGCCAGCAGCTTTGTTCGGGGGACGAAAGCTGAAGCTTTCTTT,CASSFVRGTKAEAFF
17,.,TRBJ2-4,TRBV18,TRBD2,TGTGCCAGCTCACACCGGACTAGCGGGAGCCACCTAAACATTCAGTACTTC,CASSHRTSGSHLNIQYF
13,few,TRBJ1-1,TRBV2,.,TGTGCCAGCAGTGATGAGACGAACACTGAAGCTTTCTTT,CASSDETNTEAFF
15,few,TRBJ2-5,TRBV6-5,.,TGTGCCAGCAGTTACTCTGGGGGCCTACAAGAGACCCAGTACTTC,CASSYSGGLQETQYF
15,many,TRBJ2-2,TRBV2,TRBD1,TGTGCCAGCGGTCGGGACAGGGCAAACACCGGGGAGCTGTTTTTT,CASGRDRANTGELFF
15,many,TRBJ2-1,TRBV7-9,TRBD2,TGTGCCAGCAGCTTAGTTAGCGGGAATTCCAATGAGCAGTTCTTC,CASSLVSGNSNEQFF
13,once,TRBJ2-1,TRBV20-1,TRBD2,TGCAGTGCCCCGACTAGCGGGAGGGCTGAGCAGTTCTTC,CSAPTSGRAEQFF
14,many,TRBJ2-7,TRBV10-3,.,TGTGCCATCAGTGAGGGGCGAACCACCTACGAGCAGTACTTC,CAISEGRTTYEQYF
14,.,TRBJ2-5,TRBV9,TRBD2,TGTGCCAGCAGCCCAACTAGCGGTCCTCAGACCCAGTACTTC,CASSPTSGPQTQYF
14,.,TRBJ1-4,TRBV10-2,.,TGCGCCAGCTTGGGACCCGGAGGGAATGAAAAACTGTTTTTT,CASLGPGGNEKLFF
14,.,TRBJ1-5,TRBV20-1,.,TGCAGTGCTAGTAGAGGTGGGCAGGATCAGCCCCAGCATTTT,CSASRGGQDQPQHF
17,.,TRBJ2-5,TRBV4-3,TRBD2,TGCGCCAGCAGCCAAGACCCCCTGCGGGAGGTTGGGGAGACCCAGTACTTC,CASSQDPLREVGETQYF
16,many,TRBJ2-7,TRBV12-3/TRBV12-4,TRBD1,TGTGCCAGCAGCCCGGGACAGGGTATTTCCGTCTACGAGCAGTACTTC,CASSPGQGISVYEQYF
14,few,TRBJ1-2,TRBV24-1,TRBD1,TGTGCCACCAGTGCTCGACAGGGAACCTATGGCTACACCTTC,CATSARQGTYGYTF
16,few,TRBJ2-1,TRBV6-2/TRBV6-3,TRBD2,TGTGCCAGCAGTTACTCGATGCGGGAGACTGGCAATGAGCAGTTCTTC,CASSYSMRETGNEQFF
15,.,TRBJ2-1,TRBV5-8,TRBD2,TGTGCCAGCAGCTTGGAGGGACTAGCGGGACGGGAGCAGTTCTTC,CASSLEGLAGREQFF